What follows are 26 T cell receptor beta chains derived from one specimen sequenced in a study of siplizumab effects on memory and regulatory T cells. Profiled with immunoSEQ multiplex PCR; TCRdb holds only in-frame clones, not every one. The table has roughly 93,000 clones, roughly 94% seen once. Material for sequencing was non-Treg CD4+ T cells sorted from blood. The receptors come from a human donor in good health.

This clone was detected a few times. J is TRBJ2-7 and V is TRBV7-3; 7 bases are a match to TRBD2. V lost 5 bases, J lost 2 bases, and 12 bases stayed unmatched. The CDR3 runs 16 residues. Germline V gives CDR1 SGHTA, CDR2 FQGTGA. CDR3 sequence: CASSTTPASGAYEQYF. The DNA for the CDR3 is TGTGCCAGCAGCACAACCCCGGCTAGCGGCGCCTACGAGCAGTACTTC.

The CDR3 DNA sequence: TGTGCCATCAGTGACGCAGGGTACGGGGAGACCCAGTACTTC. It codes for CAISDAGYGETQYF. This rearrangement joins TRBV10-3 to TRBJ2-5; a possible D gene is TRBD1 (5 bases). Looked up from germline, CDR1 is ENHRY and CDR2 is SYGVKD. Between the trimmed V and J ends, which lost 3 bases and 5 bases, there was a span of 13 bases. This CDR3 has 14 residues.

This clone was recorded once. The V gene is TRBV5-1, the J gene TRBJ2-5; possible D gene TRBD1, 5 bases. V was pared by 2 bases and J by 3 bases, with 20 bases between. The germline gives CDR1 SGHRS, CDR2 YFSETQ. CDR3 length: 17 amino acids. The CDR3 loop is CASSFGSGSGYKETQYF. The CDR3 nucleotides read TGCGCCAGCAGCTTCGGATCTGGGTCAGGGTACAAAGAGACCCAGTACTTC.

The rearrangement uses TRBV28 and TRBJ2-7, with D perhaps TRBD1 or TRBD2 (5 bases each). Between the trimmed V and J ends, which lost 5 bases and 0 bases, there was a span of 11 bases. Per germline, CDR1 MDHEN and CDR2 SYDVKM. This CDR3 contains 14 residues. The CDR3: CASSVRDPSYEQYF. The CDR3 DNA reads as TGTGCCAGCAGTGTCCGGGACCCCTCCTACGAGCAGTACTTC.

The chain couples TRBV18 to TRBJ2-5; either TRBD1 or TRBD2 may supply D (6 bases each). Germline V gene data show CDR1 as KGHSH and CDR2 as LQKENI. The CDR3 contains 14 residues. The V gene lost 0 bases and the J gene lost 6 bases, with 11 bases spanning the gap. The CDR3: CASSPPGGGKTQYF. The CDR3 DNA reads TGTGCCAGCTCACCACCGGGGGGCGGGAAGACCCAGTACTTC.

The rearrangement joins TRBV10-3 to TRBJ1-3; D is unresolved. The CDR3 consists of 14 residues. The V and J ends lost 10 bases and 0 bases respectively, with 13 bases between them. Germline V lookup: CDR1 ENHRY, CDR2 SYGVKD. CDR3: CATASSISGNTIYF. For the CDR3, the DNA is TGTGCCACCGCATCTTCCATCTCTGGAAACACCATATATTTT.

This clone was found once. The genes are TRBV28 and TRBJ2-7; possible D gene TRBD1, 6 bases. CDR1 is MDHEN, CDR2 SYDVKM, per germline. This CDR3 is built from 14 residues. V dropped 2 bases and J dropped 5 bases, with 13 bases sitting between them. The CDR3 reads CASSLTGNVHEQYF. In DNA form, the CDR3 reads TGTGCCAGCAGTTTAACAGGGAATGTCCACGAGCAGTACTTC.

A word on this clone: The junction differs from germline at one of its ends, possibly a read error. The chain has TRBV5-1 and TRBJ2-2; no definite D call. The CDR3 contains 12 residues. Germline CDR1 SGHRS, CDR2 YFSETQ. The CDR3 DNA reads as TGCGCCAGCAACTTGAACACCGGGGAGCTGTTTTTT. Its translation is CASNLNTGELFF.

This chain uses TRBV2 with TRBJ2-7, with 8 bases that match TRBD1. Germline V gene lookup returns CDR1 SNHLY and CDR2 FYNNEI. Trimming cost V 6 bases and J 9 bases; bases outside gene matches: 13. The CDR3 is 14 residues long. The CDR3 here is CASRTDRGGGAQYF. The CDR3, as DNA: TGTGCCAGCAGGACTGACAGGGGTGGGGGAGCGCAGTACTTC. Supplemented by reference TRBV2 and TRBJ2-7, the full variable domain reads EPEVTQTPSHQVTQMGQEVILRCVPISNHLYFYWYRQILGQKVEFLVSFYNNEISEKSEIFDDQFSVERPDGSNFTLKIRSTKLEDSAMYFCASRTDRGGGAQYFGPGTRLTVT.

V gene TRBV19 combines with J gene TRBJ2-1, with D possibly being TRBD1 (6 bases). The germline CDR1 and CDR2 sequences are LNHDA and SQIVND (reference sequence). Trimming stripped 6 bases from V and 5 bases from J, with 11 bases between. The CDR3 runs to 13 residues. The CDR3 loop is CASRSDRHNEQFF. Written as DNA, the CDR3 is TGTGCCAGTAGAAGTGACAGGCACAATGAGCAGTTCTTC.

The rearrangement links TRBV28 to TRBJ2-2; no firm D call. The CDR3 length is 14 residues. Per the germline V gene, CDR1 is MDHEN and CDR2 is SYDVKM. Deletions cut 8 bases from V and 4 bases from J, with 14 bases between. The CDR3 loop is CASLTSTRTGELFF. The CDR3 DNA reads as TGTGCCAGCCTGACTTCGACGCGCACCGGGGAGCTGTTTTTT.

The CDR3 spells CASSLSLGQTSYGYTF. DNA of the CDR3: TGTGCCAGCAGCTTATCACTCGGACAGACGAGCTATGGCTACACCTTC. This chain uses TRBV7-9 with TRBJ1-2, with a tentative D call TRBD1 (6 bases). CDR1 and CDR2 (germline): SEHNR, FQNEAQ (reference sequence). The CDR3 is made up of 16 amino acids. V lost 2 bases, J lost 4 bases, and 17 bases lay in between.

Here the CDR3 DNA reads TGTGCCAGCAGCTCAAAGGGACTCGCCTACAATGAGCAGTTCTTC. It encodes CASSSKGLAYNEQFF. The gene calls are TRBV7-9 and TRBJ2-1; D possibly corresponds to TRBD2 (6 bases). The CDR3 length is 15 residues. The germline V gene has CDR1 SEHNR and CDR2 FQNEAQ (reference sequence). Trimming left V 4 bases short and J 2 bases short, with 12 bases between.

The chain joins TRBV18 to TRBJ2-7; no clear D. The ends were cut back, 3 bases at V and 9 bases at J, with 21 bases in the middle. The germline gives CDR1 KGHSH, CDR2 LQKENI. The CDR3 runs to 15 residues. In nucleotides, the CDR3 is TGTGCCAGCTCACCTTTGGCAGACCCCCCTCGCGGGCAGTACTTC. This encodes CASSPLADPPRGQYF.

The CDR3 reads CASSVPVGQGTYEQYF. CDR3 nucleotide sequence: TGTGCCAGCAGTGTGCCCGTGGGACAGGGGACCTACGAGCAGTACTTC. The chain couples TRBV6-4 to TRBJ2-7, with TRBD1 matching over 10 bases. In germline, CDR1 is MRHNA, CDR2 SNTAGT. CDR3 length: 16 residues. J was trimmed by 2 bases and V by 4 bases; bases with no gene match: 8.

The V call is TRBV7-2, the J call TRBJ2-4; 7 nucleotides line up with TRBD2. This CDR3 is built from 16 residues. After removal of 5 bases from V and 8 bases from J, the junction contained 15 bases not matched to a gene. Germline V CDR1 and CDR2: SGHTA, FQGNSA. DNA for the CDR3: TGTGCCAGCAGCCCCAATGAGCGCCAAGCGGGGTACATTCAGTACTTC. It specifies CASSPNERQAGYIQYF.

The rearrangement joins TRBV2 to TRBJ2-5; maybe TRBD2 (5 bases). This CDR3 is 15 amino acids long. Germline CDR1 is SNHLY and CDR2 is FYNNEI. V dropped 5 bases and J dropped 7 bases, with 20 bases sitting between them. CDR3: CASSPLQLVFGTQYF. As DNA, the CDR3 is TGTGCCAGCAGTCCGCTACAACTAGTATTTGGGACCCAGTACTTC. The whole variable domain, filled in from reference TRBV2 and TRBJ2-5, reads EPEVTQTPSHQVTQMGQEVILRCVPISNHLYFYWYRQILGQKVEFLVSFYNNEISEKSEIFDDQFSVERPDGSNFTLKIRSTKLEDSAMYFCASSPLQLVFGTQYFGPGTRLLVL.

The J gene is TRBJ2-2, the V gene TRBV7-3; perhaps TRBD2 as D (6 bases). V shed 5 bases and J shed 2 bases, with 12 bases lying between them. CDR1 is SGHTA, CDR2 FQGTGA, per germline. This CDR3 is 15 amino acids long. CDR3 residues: CASSPSGVNTGELFF. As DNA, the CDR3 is TGTGCCAGCAGCCCCTCGGGAGTTAACACCGGGGAGCTGTTTTTT.

CDR3 DNA: TGTGCCAGCCGGGACTCCTACAATGAGCAGTTCTTC. Its protein is CASRDSYNEQFF. The chain uses TRBV2 and TRBJ2-1; D may be TRBD2 (5 bases). The V end lost 8 bases, the J end lost 0 bases, and 5 bases lay between the germline ends. Germline assignment: CDR1 SNHLY and CDR2 FYNNEI. The CDR3 spans 12 residues.

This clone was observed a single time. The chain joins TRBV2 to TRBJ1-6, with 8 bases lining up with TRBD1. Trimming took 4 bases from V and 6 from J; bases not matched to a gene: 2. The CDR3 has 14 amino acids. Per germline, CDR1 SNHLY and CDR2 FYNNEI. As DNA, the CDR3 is TGTGCCAGCAGTGTTGACAGGGGTAATTCACCCCTCCACTTT. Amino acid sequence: CASSVDRGNSPLHF. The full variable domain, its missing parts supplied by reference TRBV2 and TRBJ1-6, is EPEVTQTPSHQVTQMGQEVILRCVPISNHLYFYWYRQILGQKVEFLVSFYNNEISEKSEIFDDQFSVERPDGSNFTLKIRSTKLEDSAMYFCASSVDRGNSPLHFGNGTRLTVT.

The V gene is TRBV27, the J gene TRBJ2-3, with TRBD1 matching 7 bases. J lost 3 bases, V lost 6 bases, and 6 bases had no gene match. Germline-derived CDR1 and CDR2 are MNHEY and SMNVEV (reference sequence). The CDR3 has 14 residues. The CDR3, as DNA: TGTGCCAGCAGATCGACAGGGAGAACAGATACGCAGTATTTT. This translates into CASRSTGRTDTQYF.

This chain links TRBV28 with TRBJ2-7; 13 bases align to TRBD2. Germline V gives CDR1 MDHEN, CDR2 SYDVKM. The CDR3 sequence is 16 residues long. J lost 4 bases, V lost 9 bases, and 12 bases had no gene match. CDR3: CASARVPGLAGYEQYF. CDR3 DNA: TGTGCCAGTGCGAGGGTGCCGGGACTAGCGGGATACGAGCAGTACTTC.

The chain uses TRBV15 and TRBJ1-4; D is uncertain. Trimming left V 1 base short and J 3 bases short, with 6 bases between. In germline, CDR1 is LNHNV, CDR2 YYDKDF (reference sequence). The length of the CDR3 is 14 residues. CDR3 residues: CATSRARANEKLFF. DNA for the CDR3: TGTGCCACCAGCAGAGCCCGAGCTAATGAAAAACTGTTTTTT.

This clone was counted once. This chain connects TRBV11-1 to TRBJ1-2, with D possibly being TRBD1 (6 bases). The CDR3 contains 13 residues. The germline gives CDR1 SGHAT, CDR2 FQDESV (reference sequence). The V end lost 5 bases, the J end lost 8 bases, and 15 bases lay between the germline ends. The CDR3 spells CASSTHRVGGYTF. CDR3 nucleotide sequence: TGTGCCAGCAGCACCCACAGGGTTGGCGGCTACACCTTC.

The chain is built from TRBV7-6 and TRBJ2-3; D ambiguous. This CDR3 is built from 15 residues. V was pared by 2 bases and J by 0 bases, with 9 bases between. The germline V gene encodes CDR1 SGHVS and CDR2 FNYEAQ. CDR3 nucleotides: TGTGCCAGCAGCTTAACGGCGTTGAGCACAGATACGCAGTATTTT. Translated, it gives CASSLTALSTDTQYF.

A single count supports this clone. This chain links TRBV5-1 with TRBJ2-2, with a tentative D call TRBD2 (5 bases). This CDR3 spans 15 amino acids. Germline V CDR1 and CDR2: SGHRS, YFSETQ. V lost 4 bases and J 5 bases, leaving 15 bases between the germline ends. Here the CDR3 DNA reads TGCGCCAGCAGCATAGATATTCCGGGGACCGGGGAGCTGTTTTTT. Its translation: CASSIDIPGTGELFF. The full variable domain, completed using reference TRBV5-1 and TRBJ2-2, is KAGVTQTPRYLIKTRGQQVTLSCSPISGHRSVSWYQQTPGQGLQFLFEYFSETQRNKGNFPGRFSGRQFSNSRSEMNVSTLELGDSALYLCASSIDIPGTGELFFGEGSRLTVL.